This T cell receptor beta chain was sequenced for a study of blood T cells in healthy people across ages. This clonotype turned up a few times. No antigen is known for it. The study, taken as a whole, reports: Those diversity estimates obtained from one million T cells were thought to be underestimates.

The CDR3 sequence is 20 residues long. V dropped 0 bases and J dropped 5; count of bases not matched to a gene: 22. From germline, CDR1 is SGHDN and CDR2 FVKESK. For the second PCR, which ran for roughly 6 to 12 cycles, a sample-barcoded 5' primer and a J-beta primer mix were used. Via MiXCR, TCRdb re-called the 5' RACE reads, giving one row per CDR3 protein. In the table there are around 1.7 million distinct CDR3 sequences, 25% to 30% of which are singletons. Sequencing used blood. The TCR was taken from a woman in her thirties in good health. This chain connects TRBV14 to TRBJ2-7; TRBD2 aligns across 7 bases. For the CDR3, the DNA is TGTGCCAGCAGCCAAGACGCGCGGCTCTGGATGGGCGGGAGTGTCAACGAGCAGTACTTC. As protein: CASSQDARLWMGGSVNEQYF.